Shown below are 24 T cell receptor beta chains from a single sample sequenced in a study of blood T cell repertoires in COVID-19. Generated by immunoSEQ multiplex PCR, the TCRdb table keeps only in-frame clones and is missing some. The sample holds about 240,000 clones, roughly 79% seen once. What was sequenced was peripheral blood. The origin of the receptors is a woman aged 80 or over with COVID-19, enrolled during active disease.

The chain combines TRBV16 with TRBJ1-1; possibly TRBD1 for D (5 bases). The CDR3 loop spans 13 amino acids. V was cut by 4 bases and J by 10 bases, with 16 bases left in between. CDR1 is KGHSY, CDR2 FQNENV, per germline. The CDR3 DNA follows: TGTGCCAGCAGCCCGGGCAGGGTGGGGGGAGCTTTCTTT. The encoded protein is CASSPGRVGGAFF.

The rearrangement uses TRBV28 and TRBJ2-3; D might be TRBD2 (5 bases). The CDR3 is 17 residues long. CDR1 is MDHEN and CDR2 is SYDVKM in the germline V gene. Trimming took 8 bases from V and 2 from J, leaving 23 bases between them. CDR3 sequence (DNA): TGTGCCAGCGCTTCGGGCCTAGCAGCCTCGTTCACAGATACGCAGTATTTT. It is translated as CASASGLAASFTDTQYF.

The chain combines TRBV14 with TRBJ2-1; tentatively, D is TRBD1 (6 bases). This CDR3 has 17 amino acids. Germline V gene sequence: CDR1 SGHDN, CDR2 FVKESK. V was clipped by 5 bases and J by 0 bases, with 17 bases between them. This CDR3 reads CASSSQTGPHSYNEQFF. CDR3 nucleotide sequence: TGTGCCAGCAGCTCACAAACAGGGCCCCACTCCTACAATGAGCAGTTCTTC.

The CDR3 loop reads CASSLGTAVRAFF. The CDR3 region has the DNA TGTGCCAGCAGCCTCGGGACAGCCGTTCGGGCTTTCTTT. The chain joins TRBV3-1 (or the pseudogene TRBV3-2) to TRBJ1-1, with 7 bases matching TRBD1. Germline V gene data show CDR1 as LGHDT and CDR2 as YNNKEL (reference sequence). The V segment lost 4 bases and the J segment 11 bases; nucleotides outside the gene matches: 10. The length of the CDR3 is 13 residues.

The chain employs TRBV15 and TRBJ1-1, with D hard to call. The CDR3 contains 14 residues. CDR1 is LNHNV and CDR2 is YYDKDF in the germline V gene (reference sequence). Trimming removed 0 bases at V and 5 bases at J, with 10 bases between. CDR3 amino acids: CATSRERSGTEAFF. CDR3 nucleotides: TGTGCCACCAGCAGAGAAAGGAGTGGAACTGAAGCTTTCTTT.

The gene calls are TRBV7-8 and TRBJ1-1; no clear D. The germline V and J ends were trimmed by 0 bases and 2 bases, with 10 bases remaining between them. CDR3 length equals 15 residues. Germline V gene lookup returns CDR1 SGHVS and CDR2 FQNEAQ. CDR3 residues: CASSLAPSGNTEAFF. CDR3 coding DNA: TGTGCCAGCAGCTTAGCCCCTAGCGGCAACACTGAAGCTTTCTTT.

The chain couples TRBV6-2 or TRBV6-3 to TRBJ2-5; TRBD2 agrees at 10 bases. Unmatched junction bases numbered 2, after V lost 3 bases and J lost 4 bases. CDR1 MNHEY and CDR2 SVGEGT come from the germline V gene. The CDR3 length is 14 residues. The CDR3 spells CASSYWTSGETQYF. Here the CDR3 DNA reads TGTGCCAGCAGTTATTGGACTAGCGGAGAGACCCAGTACTTC.

This clone was seen just once. V is TRBV6-5 and J is TRBJ1-1; D unclear. Germline CDR1 and CDR2: MNHEY and SVGAGI. The CDR3 totals 14 residues. Trimming took 7 bases from V and 0 from J, leaving 12 bases between them. CDR3 in DNA: TGTGCCAGCACCCCCCTTTTTTTGAACACTGAAGCTTTCTTT. Its protein is CASTPLFLNTEAFF.

The rearrangement links TRBV3-1 (or the pseudogene TRBV3-2) to TRBJ2-5; maybe TRBD2 (5 bases). CDR3 length: 15 amino acids. The V end was cut by 1 base, the J end by 7 bases, with 16 bases between. Germline V gene data show CDR1 as LGHDT and CDR2 as YNNKEL (reference sequence). CDR3 in DNA: TGTGCCAGCAGCCAAGTCGTGGGAGCATCGGTGACCCAGTACTTC. It yields the protein CASSQVVGASVTQYF.

V gene TRBV28 combines with J gene TRBJ1-1, with D maybe TRBD1 (5 bases). CDR1 and CDR2 from the germline V gene are MDHEN and SYDVKM. The CDR3 has 14 residues. Trimming stripped 5 bases from V and 6 bases from J, with 16 bases between. CDR3 region: CASSPTPGLSEAFF. The CDR3 DNA reads as TGTGCCAGCAGTCCCACACCGGGACTCTCTGAAGCTTTCTTT.

The genes are TRBV7-2 and TRBJ2-5; 7 bases are a match to TRBD2. V was clipped by 2 bases and J by 5 bases; unmatched bases: 11. The CDR3 runs 16 residues. Germline CDR1 reads SGHTA; CDR2 reads FQGNSA. Here the CDR3 reads CASSLYGGGPSETQYF. CDR3 bases: TGTGCCAGCAGCTTATACGGGGGAGGGCCTTCGGAGACCCAGTACTTC.

The DNA for the CDR3 is TGTGCCAGCAATCCACAGGGATACACTGAAGCTTTCTTT. Protein: CASNPQGYTEAFF. The chain combines TRBV12-3 or TRBV12-4 with TRBJ1-1, with a tentative D call TRBD1 (6 bases). This CDR3 has 13 amino acids. V was cut by 7 bases and J by 3 bases, with 12 bases left in between.

V and J are TRBV7-2 and TRBJ2-6, with TRBD2 as a possible D gene (6 bases). The CDR3 contains 19 residues. Germline CDR1 is SGHTA and CDR2 is FQGNSA. With 4 bases removed from V and 3 bases from J, the gap between germline ends came to 22 bases. CDR3 sequence reads: CASSSTPVRGLGGANVLTF. CDR3 coding DNA: TGTGCCAGCAGCTCGACCCCCGTCCGGGGGTTAGGTGGGGCCAACGTCCTGACTTTC.

Only one count was recorded for this clone. The chain has TRBV5-1 and TRBJ2-2; tentative D call: TRBD1 (5 bases). The CDR3 runs to 16 residues. The V and J ends lost 0 bases and 7 bases respectively, with 16 bases between them. Looked up from germline, CDR1 is SGHRS and CDR2 is YFSETQ. CDR3 region: CASSLGTSGGSGELFF. The CDR3 DNA follows: TGCGCCAGCAGCTTGGGGACAAGTGGTGGAAGCGGGGAGCTGTTTTTT.

This clone appeared a few times. The chain combines TRBV23-1 with TRBJ2-2; 8 bases agree with TRBD2. TRBV23-1 is an open reading frame, and its role is uncertain. CDR3 size: 16 residues. Germline trimming cut 10 bases from V and 1 base from J; bases unmatched to any gene: 11. The CDR3 DNA reads as TGCGCCACCCCATGCAGGGCGGGGGGGAACACCGGGGAGCTGTTTTTT. This translates into CATPCRAGGNTGELFF.

The chain has TRBV6-5 and TRBJ2-7, with D possibly being TRBD2 (6 bases). This CDR3 has 16 residues. V lost 4 bases to trimming and J lost 0 bases, with 16 bases between them. The germline V gene encodes CDR1 MNHEY and CDR2 SVGAGI. The CDR3 sequence: CASSSRLAVPSYEQYF. The CDR3 nucleotides are TGTGCCAGCAGTTCCCGTTTAGCGGTACCCTCCTACGAGCAGTACTTC.

The chain has TRBV9 and TRBJ1-5; tentative D call: TRBD1 (6 bases). The CDR3 has 13 residues. Germline CDR1 is SGDLS and CDR2 is YYNGEE. The V end was cut by 4 bases, the J end by 4 bases, with 9 bases between. The CDR3 region is CASSIGQNQPQHF. CDR3 coding DNA: TGTGCCAGCAGCATTGGACAGAATCAGCCCCAGCATTTT.

The rearrangement links TRBV7-2 to TRBJ1-6; possible D gene TRBD1, 6 bases. V was trimmed by 6 bases and J by 8 bases, leaving 14 bases between them. CDR1 and CDR2 (germline): SGHTA, FQGNSA. The CDR3 covers 14 residues. CDR3 in amino acids: CASRSGATDSPLHF. The CDR3 region has the DNA TGTGCCAGCAGGTCAGGGGCAACGGATTCACCCCTCCACTTT.

The chain has TRBV5-4 and TRBJ2-1, with 15 bases identical to TRBD2. The CDR3 contains 16 residues. The J segment lost 5 bases and the V segment lost 3 bases, leaving 3 bases of the junction unmatched. CDR1 and CDR2 (germline): SGHNT, YYREEE (reference sequence). Here the CDR3 reads CASSWTSGGVDNEQFF. The CDR3, as DNA: TGTGCCAGCAGCTGGACTAGCGGGGGGGTCGACAATGAGCAGTTCTTC.

V and J are TRBV2 and TRBJ2-3; 9 bases map to TRBD1. Per the germline V gene, CDR1 is SNHLY and CDR2 is FYNNEI. The CDR3 runs 13 residues. J gave up 11 bases and V 8 bases, and 11 bases lay outside the gene matches. The CDR3: CASLSEGQGWQYF. The CDR3 DNA follows: TGTGCCAGCCTTAGCGAAGGACAGGGGTGGCAGTATTTT.

The rearrangement uses TRBV24-1 and TRBJ2-3; D perhaps matches TRBD2 (6 bases). The CDR3 covers 13 residues. V shed 8 bases and J shed 6 bases, with 14 bases lying between them. Germline V lookup: CDR1 KGHDR, CDR2 SFDVKD. CDR3 DNA: TGTGCCACCACCCAAGCGGGCCAGGATACGCAGTATTTT. It yields the protein CATTQAGQDTQYF.

This clone was seen more than once but under ten times. The rearrangement links TRBV5-1 to TRBJ1-5; unclear D gene. V shed 0 bases and J shed 7 bases, with 14 bases lying between them. The CDR3 totals 15 residues. Germline V CDR1 and CDR2: SGHRS, YFSETQ. The CDR3 nucleotides read TGCGCCAGCAGCTTGGAGGGAGGCGGAGGACAGCCCCAGCATTTT. This gives the protein CASSLEGGGGQPQHF.

The chain uses TRBV11-2 and TRBJ2-2; 9 positions agree with TRBD2. The CDR3 loop spans 15 amino acids. Germline CDR1 and CDR2: SGHAT and FQNNGV. The trim removed 2 bases at V and 7 bases at J, leaving 5 bases unmatched. The CDR3 bases are TGTGCCAGCAGCTTACTAGCGGGAACTGGCGGGGAGCTGTTTTTT. It translates to CASSLLAGTGGELFF.

The chain has TRBV3-1 (or the pseudogene TRBV3-2) and TRBJ2-3; 13 nucleotides agree with TRBD2. CDR1 is LGHDT, CDR2 YNNKEL, per germline (reference sequence). The V and J ends lost 0 bases and 3 bases, in that order; junction bases with no gene match: 6. This CDR3 is built from 18 residues. The DNA for the CDR3 is TGTGCCAGCAGCCAAGATATTAGACTAGCGGGGGGTACAGATACGCAGTATTTT. It is translated as CASSQDIRLAGGTDTQYF.